This T cell receptor (beta chain) stems from a study of blood T cell repertoires in COVID-19. Participants were placed into cohorts based on the clinical history they reported. Only in-frame clones appear in the TCRdb table, and some are missing; sequencing was by immunoSEQ multiplex PCR. Found here are about 370,000 clones, more than 80% of them singletons; the top ten hold 0.9% to 1.1%. The germline gives CDR1 LNHDA, CDR2 SQIVND (reference sequence). The CDR3 covers 17 residues. V lost 5 bases and J lost 2; bases outside the gene matches: 10. The chain recombines TRBV19 with TRBJ1-5; 9 bases align to TRBD1. Sequenced material: PBMCs or T cells enriched from blood (not recorded which). This clonotype was obtained from a man between 18 and 29 years old who had recovered from COVID-19. The CDR3 here is CASSGTTGGSGNQPQHF. CDR3 nucleotide sequence: TGTGCCAGTAGTGGGACGACAGGGGGAAGTGGCAATCAGCCCCAGCATTTT.